This paragraph covers one TCR beta chain sequence. Its antigen is unknown. Losses at the gene ends were 10 bases for V and 4 bases for J; bases not matched to a gene: 7. CDR1 is ENHRY and CDR2 is SYGVKD in the germline V gene. CDR3 length: 13 amino acids. Here immunoSEQ multiplex PCR was the method, and the copy in TCRdb shows in-frame clones only, minus some. Counted here are approximately 90,000 clones, approximately 93% occurring once; the ten biggest clones make up around 0.3%. The sample originates from a study of siplizumab effects on memory and regulatory T cells. Whole-study results and caveats: Confirmatory evidence of suppressive function in proliferating siplizumab-culture Tregs was not obtained. Naive T cells looked more diverse than memory cells, and they looked like major contributors to the alloresponse. With siplizumab, mappable alloreactive CD4+ clones averaged 68.8% Treg-derived, versus less than 35% in controls. Siplizumab caused a significant drop in alloreactive sequences traceable to unstimulated CD4+ memory cells.

The rearrangement uses TRBV10-3 and TRBJ2-5, with 9 nucleotides matching TRBD2. What was sequenced was non-Treg CD4+ T cells sorted from blood. This clonotype was obtained from a human donor in good health. This chain's CDR3 is CATVAGVGETQYF. The CDR3 nucleotides read TGTGCCACGGTAGCGGGGGTGGGAGAGACCCAGTACTTC.